This T cell receptor beta chain was captured in a study of blood T cell repertoires in COVID-19. Looking at the study overall: PBMCs, B-cell-depleted T cells, or T cells were the source of the cDNA or gDNA that made up the material.

V lost 3 bases to trimming and J lost 3 bases, with 14 bases between them. The CDR3 totals 15 residues. Looked up from germline, CDR1 is WSHSY and CDR2 is SAAADI. Produced via immunoSEQ multiplex PCR; TCRdb's table is partial and in-frame only. The sample includes some 150,000 clones, 84% of them seen just once. The chain carries TRBV10-2 and TRBJ1-1; possible D gene TRBD1, 5 bases. Sequenced material: peripheral blood. This TCR derives from a woman in her fifties or sixties with acute or convalescent COVID-19. CDR3 nucleotide sequence: TGCGCCAGCAGTGATGTAGCAGGAGGGGACACTGAAGCTTTCTTT. The encoded protein is CASSDVAGGDTEAFF.